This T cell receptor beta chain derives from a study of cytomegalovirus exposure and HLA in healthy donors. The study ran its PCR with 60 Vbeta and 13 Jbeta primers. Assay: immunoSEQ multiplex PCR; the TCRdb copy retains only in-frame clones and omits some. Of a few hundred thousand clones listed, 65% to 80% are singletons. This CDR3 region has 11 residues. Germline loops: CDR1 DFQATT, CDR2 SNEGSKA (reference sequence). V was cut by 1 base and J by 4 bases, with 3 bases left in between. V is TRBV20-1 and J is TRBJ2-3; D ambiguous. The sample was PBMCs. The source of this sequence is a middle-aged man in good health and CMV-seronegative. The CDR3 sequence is CSARVSDTQYF. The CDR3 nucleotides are TGCAGTGCTAGAGTATCAGATACGCAGTATTTT.